Below are 16 T cell receptor beta chains sequenced from a single sample in a study of T cells in Graves' hyperthyroidism and ophthalmopathy. Amplification of TCR beta CDR3 regions was performed using RNA transcripts as template. First-round RT-PCR of the TCR CDR3 relied on the HTBI primer set. TCRdb itself ran the multiplex PCR reads through MiXCR, one entry per CDR3 protein. The table has about 530,000 distinct CDR3 sequences, roughly a sixth seen once. Material for sequencing was blood. The receptor source for this set is a woman aged 18-29 years with Graves' ophthalmopathy.

As for this clonotype: Just one base apart from a much larger clone, this may be a read error. The J gene is TRBJ1-5, the V gene TRBV4-2; the D is unclear. CDR3 length: 15 residues. Germline V gene data show CDR1 as LGHNA and CDR2 as YNFKEQ. The CDR3 sequence: CARSQDGNSNQPQHF. The CDR3 region has the DNA TGTGCCCGCAGCCAAGATGGGAATAGCAATCAGCCCCAGCATTTT.

The J gene is TRBJ1-2, the V gene TRBV11-1; perhaps TRBD1 as D (5 bases). CDR1 SGHAT and CDR2 FQDESV come from the germline V gene (reference sequence). The CDR3 runs to 14 residues. V lost 5 bases and J 7 bases, leaving 17 bases between the germline ends. In DNA, the CDR3 is TGTGCCAGCAGCGGGGACTATTCTAACGGTGGCTACACCTTC. Residues: CASSGDYSNGGYTF. Using reference TRBV11-1 and TRBJ1-2 for the parts outside the CDR3, the full variable domain is EAEVAQSPRYKITEKSQAVAFWCDPISGHATLYWYRQILGQGPELLVQFQDESVVDDSQLPKDRFSAERLKGVDSTLKIQPAELGDSAMYLCASSGDYSNGGYTFGSGTRLTVV.

The rearrangement uses TRBV20-1 and TRBJ2-5; 8 bases are shared with TRBD2. This CDR3 comprises 11 residues. Germline-derived CDR1 and CDR2 are DFQATT and SNEGSKA (reference sequence). J gave up 4 bases and V 5 bases, and 0 bases lay outside the gene matches. CDR3 amino acids: CSALAGETQYF. The CDR3 bases are TGCAGTGCTCTAGCGGGAGAGACCCAGTACTTC.

Comments on this clonotype: At one end the junction does not follow the germline gene, possibly because of a read error. The CDR3 DNA is TGTGCCAGCAGCCAGGGCTCTGGGGCCAACGCCCTGACTTTC. Protein sequence: CASSQGSGANALTF. The chain has TRBV7-2 and TRBJ2-6, with D maybe TRBD1 (5 bases). The CDR3 length is 14 residues. Germline assignment: CDR1 SGHTA and CDR2 FQGNSA.

In its sample, this clonotype was seen many times. The chain joins TRBV6-1 to TRBJ2-5; a possible D gene is TRBD2 (5 bases). The CDR3 length is 14 residues. V was cut by 5 bases and J by 0 bases, with 10 bases left in between. Germline CDR1 MNHNS, CDR2 SASEGT. CDR3 protein: CASSPTGNQETQYF. The CDR3 DNA reads TGTGCCAGCAGTCCGACGGGGAACCAAGAGACCCAGTACTTC.

The chain uses TRBV29-1 and TRBJ2-1; possibly TRBD1 for D (6 bases). The CDR3 runs 11 residues. In germline, CDR1 is SQVTM, CDR2 ANQGSEA. Trimming took off 8 bases at V and 9 bases at J, with 14 bases between the two ends. This CDR3 reads CSTSQGSEQFF. DNA of the CDR3: TGCAGCACCTCACAGGGTTCTGAGCAGTTCTTC.

This clonotype was counted at least ten times. This rearrangement joins TRBV19 to TRBJ1-1; D not certain. V shed 6 bases and J shed 0 bases, with 8 bases lying between them. CDR3 size: 13 residues. Germline CDR1 and CDR2: LNHDA and SQIVND (reference sequence). In DNA, the CDR3 is TGTGCCAGTAGGAGGACGGTGAACACTGAAGCTTTCTTT. Protein sequence: CASRRTVNTEAFF.

This clonotype was detected only a few times. The chain carries TRBV9 and TRBJ1-2, with D uncertain. V dropped 4 bases and J dropped 4 bases, with 8 bases sitting between them. This CDR3 spans 12 amino acids. Germline-derived CDR1 and CDR2 are SGDLS and YYNGEE. CDR3 nucleotide sequence: TGTGCCAGCAGCCCCCATAGCTATGGCTACACCTTC. As protein: CASSPHSYGYTF.

A note on this clonotype: Sequence at one end of the junction differs from germline and may be a read error. The chain is built from TRBV24-1 and TRBJ1-5; no firm D call. CDR1 and CDR2 (germline): KGHDR, SFDVKD. The CDR3 has 16 residues. The CDR3 sequence: CATSFFMRSGNQPQRF. The CDR3 nucleotides read TGTGCCACCAGTTTTTTTATGCGCAGCGGTAATCAGCCCCAGCGTTTT.

This clonotype was found many times. The J gene is TRBJ2-2, the V gene TRBV2; D gene uncertain. The V gene lost 5 bases and the J gene lost 7 bases, with 14 bases spanning the gap. Germline CDR1 is SNHLY and CDR2 is FYNNEI. The CDR3 runs to 14 residues. The CDR3 loop is CASSYAVPSGELFF. As DNA, the CDR3 is TGTGCCAGCAGTTACGCGGTTCCGAGCGGGGAGCTGTTTTTT.

This clonotype was observed many times. The J gene is TRBJ1-1, the V gene TRBV11-3; TRBD1 aligns across 11 bases. The germline gives CDR1 SGHNT, CDR2 YENEEA. Germline trimming cut 5 bases from V and 5 bases from J; bases unmatched to any gene: 7. The CDR3 sequence is 15 residues long. CDR3 bases: TGTGCCAGCAGCGCCGGTGGGACAGGGGGGACTGAAGCTTTCTTT. Protein: CASSAGGTGGTEAFF.

Concerning this clonotype itself: This may arise from a read error, as a much more abundant clone is one base away. This sequence joins TRBV30 and TRBJ2-1, with D maybe TRBD2 (5 bases). The ends were cut back, 3 bases at V and 10 bases at J, with 13 bases in the middle. The CDR3 contains 12 residues. CDR1 is GTSNPN, CDR2 SVGIG, per germline (reference sequence). Here the CDR3 reads CAWSGGGGEQFF. CDR3 coding DNA: TGTGCCTGGAGCGGAGGTGGAGGCGAGCAGTTCTTC.

This clonotype was detected ten times or more. The V gene is TRBV7-2, the J gene TRBJ2-7; no clear D. The length of the CDR3 is 13 residues. CDR1 SGHTA and CDR2 FQGNSA come from the germline V gene. Trimming took off 4 bases at V and 0 bases at J, with 7 bases between the two ends. The chain's CDR3 is CASSSPISYEQYF. The CDR3 region has the DNA TGTGCCAGCAGCTCCCCCATCTCCTACGAGCAGTACTTC.

This clonotype was counted ten times or more. This rearrangement joins TRBV28 to TRBJ2-7; D possibly uses TRBD1 or TRBD2 (6 bases each). CDR3 length equals 14 residues. Trimming took 5 bases from V and 4 from J, leaving 15 bases between them. The germline V gene encodes CDR1 MDHEN and CDR2 SYDVKM. The CDR3 region is CASSGGTTPYEQYF. CDR3 coding DNA: TGTGCCAGCAGTGGAGGGACAACTCCGTACGAGCAGTACTTC.

In its sample, this clonotype was seen many times. This rearrangement joins TRBV6-1 to TRBJ1-2; 9 positions match TRBD1. From germline, CDR1 is MNHNS and CDR2 SASEGT. The CDR3 extends over 15 amino acids. Trimming removed 6 bases from V and 5 bases from J; junction bases left unmatched: 10. This chain's CDR3 is CASSPGTGMEYGYTF. CDR3 sequence (DNA): TGTGCCAGCAGCCCCGGGACAGGGATGGAGTATGGCTACACCTTC.

In this sample, this clonotype turned up many times. The rearrangement uses TRBV30 and TRBJ2-2, with 11 nucleotides matching TRBD2. Losses at the gene ends were 3 bases for V and 2 bases for J; bases not matched to a gene: 11. From germline, CDR1 is GTSNPN and CDR2 SVGIG (reference sequence). CDR3 length: 18 amino acids. The CDR3 sequence: CAWRAARLAGINTGELFF. The CDR3 DNA reads TGTGCCTGGAGGGCCGCGAGACTAGCGGGAATCAACACCGGGGAGCTGTTTTTT.